The rows below give T cell receptor beta chains drawn from one sample of a study of T cell responses to AZD1222 COVID-19 vaccine. TCRdb's copy holds only in-frame clones and misses some; the assay was immunoSEQ multiplex PCR. Of about 78,000 clones detected, 88% appear once; the ten largest clones hold 5%. The sequenced sample was peripheral blood, obtained on day 0 of MenACWY control vaccination. The receptors derive from an adult in good health. The CDR3 runs from the conserved cysteine through the conserved F or W. D genes are given only for firm matches. Only some rows state a clone size, as once, few, many or a class for expanded clones.

clone size,J gene,D gene,V gene,CDR3 protein,CDR3 DNA
.,TRBJ1-2,TRBD1,TRBV5-6,CASSLHQGGQGAGYTF,TGTGCCAGCAGCTTGCATCAGGGGGGGCAGGGTGCTGGCTACACCTTC
.,TRBJ1-2,.,TRBV28,CATGPISGYTF,TGTGCCACTGGACCGATCTCGGGCTACACCTTC
few,TRBJ2-1,.,TRBV5-6,CASSDTGSYNEQFF,TGTGCCAGCAGCGATACGGGGAGCTACAATGAGCAGTTCTTC
.,TRBJ2-3,TRBD2,TRBV9,CASSVAMGGLAGEDTQYF,TGTGCCAGCAGCGTAGCTATGGGGGGACTAGCGGGGGAAGATACGCAGTATTTT
.,TRBJ2-2,.,TRBV9,CASSAGQNTGELFF,TGTGCCAGCAGCGCGGGACAGAACACCGGGGAGCTGTTTTTT
.,TRBJ1-4,.,TRBV4-3,CASGTQGGELFF,TGCGCCAGCGGGACTCAGGGTGGGGAACTGTTTTTT
.,TRBJ1-6,.,TRBV7-2,CASSLVGNSPLHF,TGTGCCAGCAGCTTAGTTGGGAATTCACCCCTCCACTTT
.,TRBJ2-4,.,TRBV5-4,CASSSATVAKNIQYF,TGTGCCAGCAGCTCGGCGACAGTAGCCAAAAACATTCAGTACTTC
.,TRBJ2-7,.,TRBV14,CASSRVVDWRRDEQYF,TGTGCCAGCAGCCGCGTGGTAGACTGGCGCCGGGACGAGCAGTACTTC
.,TRBJ2-2,.,TRBV19,CASSIQARGTGELFF,TGTGCCAGTAGTATCCAGGCGAGGGGCACCGGGGAGCTGTTTTTT
once,TRBJ1-5,.,TRBV19,CASSPTGFPGQPQHF,TGTGCCAGTAGTCCAACAGGGTTCCCGGGACAGCCCCAGCATTTT
.,TRBJ2-4,.,TRBV23-1,CASSHHRSRSTKNIQYF,TGCGCCAGCAGCCACCACAGGTCCAGGTCTACCAAAAACATTCAGTACTTC
.,TRBJ2-2,.,TRBV19,CASSAPGPGTGELFF,TGTGCCAGTAGTGCGCCGGGGCCGGGGACCGGGGAGCTGTTTTTT
.,TRBJ2-7,TRBD1,TRBV5-4,CASSLEGQASKQYF,TGTGCCAGCAGCTTGGAGGGACAGGCCTCTAAGCAGTACTTC
.,TRBJ1-5,TRBD1,TRBV27,CASSFSGGMSNQPQHF,TGTGCCAGCAGTTTCTCAGGGGGTATGAGCAATCAGCCCCAGCATTTT
once,TRBJ1-2,.,TRBV15,CATSREGGPTDGYTF,TGTGCCACCAGCAGAGAGGGGGGCCCCACGGATGGCTACACCTTC
.,TRBJ1-1,.,TRBV6-5,CASSRRENTEAFF,TGTGCCAGCAGCCGACGGGAGAACACTGAAGCTTTCTTT
.,TRBJ1-4,TRBD1,TRBV7-9,CASSLGPSGQVREKLFF,TGTGCCAGCAGCTTAGGGCCGTCGGGACAGGTTCGCGAAAAACTGTTTTTT
.,TRBJ1-3,.,TRBV19,CASSPRTGNTIYF,TGTGCCAGTAGTCCGCGGACGGGAAACACCATATATTTT
.,TRBJ2-7,.,TRBV9,CASSVGTGKTYEQYF,TGTGCCAGCAGCGTAGGGACGGGAAAGACCTACGAGCAGTACTTC
.,TRBJ1-1,.,TRBV4-3,CASSPTAGTEAFF,TGCGCCAGCAGCCCGACTGCGGGCACTGAAGCTTTCTTT
.,TRBJ2-7,TRBD1,TRBV7-2,CASSLEGQGSGEQYF,TGTGCCAGCAGCTTAGAGGGACAGGGGAGCGGCGAGCAGTACTTC
.,TRBJ2-4,.,TRBV19,CASTPPSGAKNIQYF,TGTGCCAGTACCCCGCCATCGGGAGCCAAAAACATTCAGTACTTC
.,TRBJ2-5,.,TRBV4-1,CASSQEASYAGAQYF,TGCGCCAGCAGCCAAGAAGCATCCTACGCCGGGGCCCAGTACTTC
.,TRBJ1-1,.,TRBV12-1,CASSFDRGRAEAFF,TGTGCCAGCAGCTTTGACAGGGGTAGGGCTGAAGCTTTCTTT
.,TRBJ1-4,.,TRBV20-1,CSASSGVLNEKLFF,TGCAGTGCTAGTTCGGGGGTGCTAAATGAAAAACTGTTTTTT
.,TRBJ1-6,.,TRBV5-4,CASSLEIGINSPLHF,TGTGCCAGCAGCTTGGAAATAGGGATCAATTCACCCCTCCACTTT
.,TRBJ2-1,.,TRBV13,CASSLPVVNEQFF,TGTGCCAGCAGCCTTCCTGTGGTCAATGAGCAGTTCTTC
.,TRBJ1-1,.,TRBV5-6,CASSLAGRNTEAFF,TGTGCCAGCAGCTTAGCAGGAAGAAACACTGAAGCTTTCTTT
.,TRBJ1-1,.,TRBV7-8,CASRGGGRGWNTEAFF,TGTGCCAGCAGAGGCGGAGGGCGGGGGTGGAACACTGAAGCTTTCTTT
.,TRBJ1-5,.,TRBV2,CASAGESGNQPQHF,TGTGCCAGCGCAGGGGAGTCTGGCAATCAGCCCCAGCATTTT
.,TRBJ2-5,TRBD2,TRBV7-9,CASSLVGGVGAGETQYF,TGTGCCAGCAGCTTAGTGGGAGGGGTAGGAGCCGGAGAGACCCAGTACTTC
.,TRBJ2-1,.,TRBV7-3,CASSPSSYNEQFF,TGTGCCAGCAGCCCTAGCTCCTACAATGAGCAGTTCTTC
.,TRBJ1-1,.,TRBV6-5,CASSYGDRNTEAFF,TGTGCCAGCAGTTACGGAGACCGGAACACTGAAGCTTTCTTT
.,TRBJ1-1,TRBD1,TRBV6-2/TRBV6-3,CASSYEIDRGNTEAFF,TGTGCCAGCAGTTACGAGATTGACAGGGGGAACACTGAAGCTTTCTTT
few,TRBJ2-2,.,TRBV7-3,CASSQQGFGELFF,TGTGCCAGCAGCCAACAGGGATTTGGGGAGCTGTTTTTT
once,TRBJ1-4,.,TRBV30,CAWSGRGVEKLFF,TGTGCCTGGAGTGGCCGAGGGGTTGAAAAACTGTTTTTT
.,TRBJ2-2,TRBD2,TRBV3-1/TRBV3-2,CASSQSRAGGTNTGELFF,TGTGCCAGCAGTCAATCTCGAGCGGGGGGGACGAACACCGGGGAGCTGTTTTTT
.,TRBJ1-6,.,TRBV18,CASSPSGYPPLHF,TGTGCCAGCTCACCCTCAGGGTATCCACCCCTCCACTTT
.,TRBJ1-1,.,TRBV7-8,CASSPRSGGYSEAFF,TGTGCCAGCAGCCCAAGATCGGGGGGGTACAGTGAAGCTTTCTTT
once,TRBJ2-3,TRBD2,TRBV3-1/TRBV3-2,CASSQGLAGATDTQYF,TGTGCCAGCAGCCAGGGACTAGCGGGGGCCACAGATACGCAGTATTTT
.,TRBJ2-1,TRBD2,TRBV2,CASSSTSGAIGEQFF,TGTGCCAGCAGCTCGACTAGCGGGGCCATCGGTGAGCAGTTCTTC
.,TRBJ2-2,TRBD1,TRBV5-4,CASSLGMTGLNTGELFF,TGTGCCAGCAGCTTGGGGATGACAGGGTTGAACACCGGGGAGCTGTTTTTT
.,TRBJ2-6,TRBD2,TRBV4-3,CPPRRGEGSGANVLTF,TGCCCCCCCCGCCGGGGGGAGGGCTCTGGGGCCAACGTCCTGACTTTC
.,TRBJ2-3,.,TRBV7-3,CASSLNPQGAGLGTQYF,TGTGCCAGCAGCTTAAACCCACAGGGCGCTGGGCTAGGTACGCAGTATTTT
.,TRBJ2-2,TRBD1,TRBV19,CASSLEDRGIFTGELFF,TGTGCCAGTAGCCTTGAGGACAGGGGGATTTTCACCGGGGAGCTGTTTTTT
.,TRBJ2-5,TRBD2,TRBV6-6,CASSPLAGGLETQYF,TGTGCCAGCAGTCCCCTAGCGGGGGGTTTAGAGACCCAGTACTTC
.,TRBJ2-7,TRBD2,TRBV7-2,CASSPRGAYEQYF,TGTGCCAGCAGCCCCCGGGGGGCCTACGAGCAGTACTTC
.,TRBJ2-3,.,TRBV10-3,CAIRTGASTDTQYF,TGTGCCATCAGAACGGGGGCTAGCACAGATACGCAGTATTTT
once,TRBJ2-3,.,TRBV7-8,CASGPGDTQYF,TGTGCCAGCGGACCTGGAGATACGCAGTATTTT
.,TRBJ2-1,.,TRBV9,CASSVDWGSEQFF,TGTGCCAGCAGCGTAGATTGGGGCAGTGAGCAGTTCTTC
.,TRBJ2-3,.,TRBV12-5,CASGFGRTSALDTQYF,TGTGCTAGTGGTTTCGGAAGGACTTCGGCTCTAGATACGCAGTATTTT
.,TRBJ2-7,TRBD1,TRBV18,CASSPETGPLYEQYF,TGTGCCAGCTCACCCGAGACAGGGCCCCTCTACGAGCAGTACTTC
.,TRBJ1-6,TRBD1,TRBV7-6,CASSPGTGGVAPLHF,TGTGCCAGCAGCCCTGGGACAGGGGGGGTAGCACCCCTCCACTTT
.,TRBJ2-6,.,TRBV21-1,CASSSPGKSGANVLTF,TGTGCCAGCAGCTCCCCAGGAAAATCTGGGGCCAACGTCCTGACTTTC
.,TRBJ1-2,.,TRBV6-5,CASSYSTYLGYTF,TGTGCCAGCAGTTACTCGACTTACCTGGGCTACACCTTC
.,TRBJ2-2,.,TRBV7-3,CASSLNARPNTGELFF,TGTGCCAGCAGCTTAAACGCCCGCCCGAACACCGGGGAGCTGTTTTTT
.,TRBJ1-1,TRBD1,TRBV5-1,CASSLPGTGEAFF,TGCGCCAGCAGCTTACCCGGGACAGGTGAAGCTTTCTTT
.,TRBJ2-2,TRBD2,TRBV6-5,CASRTSGGNTGELFF,TGTGCCAGCAGAACTAGCGGGGGTAACACCGGGGAGCTGTTTTTT
.,TRBJ2-7,.,TRBV14,CASSQELGGLTQYF,TGTGCCAGCAGCCAAGAGTTAGGGGGGCTAACGCAGTACTTC